This passage covers 8 T cell receptor beta chains from one sample sequenced in a study of T cell responses to AZD1222 COVID-19 vaccine. The table came from immunoSEQ multiplex PCR; TCRdb's copy has only in-frame clones and leaves some out. The data contain nearly 95,000 clones, 85% to 90% of them singletons. The source was peripheral blood, collected on day 0 of AZD1222 vaccination. All receptors come from an adult in good health.

The chain is built from TRBV28 and TRBJ2-7; a weak D match, TRBD1 (6 bases). Germline CDR1 MDHEN, CDR2 SYDVKM. Trimming took off 3 bases at V and 3 bases at J, with 15 bases between the two ends. The CDR3 covers 15 residues. CDR3 DNA: TGTGCCAGCAGTTTTACGGCAGGGGCCGGCTACGAGCAGTACTTC. It codes for CASSFTAGAGYEQYF.

The chain combines TRBV11-2 with TRBJ1-2; no firm D call. Trimming removed 0 bases from V and 7 bases from J, with 9 bases in between. The germline CDR1 and CDR2 sequences are SGHAT and FQNNGV. This CDR3 has 13 amino acids. CDR3 sequence reads: CASSLDNGAGYTF. CDR3 nucleotides: TGTGCCAGCAGCTTAGATAACGGCGCTGGCTACACCTTC.

The genes are TRBV9 and TRBJ1-1; D is undetermined. Germline CDR1 and CDR2: SGDLS and YYNGEE. The CDR3 extends over 14 amino acids. Trimming removed 0 bases at V and 0 bases at J, with 6 bases between. The CDR3 DNA follows: TGTGCCAGCAGCGTAGAGTCCGTGAACACTGAAGCTTTCTTT. Translation: CASSVESVNTEAFF.

This chain uses TRBV7-2 with TRBJ1-6, with TRBD1 as a possible D gene (6 bases). V shed 5 bases and J shed 2 bases, with 16 bases lying between them. Looked up from germline, CDR1 is SGHTA and CDR2 is FQGNSA. There are 17 residues in the CDR3. The CDR3 region is CASSASAGDTYNSPLHF. For the CDR3, the DNA is TGTGCCAGCAGCGCCTCTGCCGGGGACACCTATAATTCACCCCTCCACTTT.

J is TRBJ2-7 and V is TRBV7-2; 7 bases match TRBD1. V lost 3 bases and J lost 5; bases outside the gene matches: 7. CDR3 length equals 14 residues. Per the germline V gene, CDR1 is SGHTA and CDR2 is FQGNSA. The CDR3 nucleotides read TGTGCCAGCAGCTTCATTGCAGGGGGTAACGAGCAGTACTTC. Its protein product is CASSFIAGGNEQYF.

The chain uses TRBV19 and TRBJ1-5; 7 bases fit TRBD1. Losses at the gene ends were 10 bases for V and 7 bases for J; bases not matched to a gene: 10. CDR3 size: 13 residues. In germline, CDR1 is LNHDA, CDR2 SQIVND (reference sequence). CDR3 in DNA: TGTGCCACCTACAGGGGTCAAGGACAGCCCCAGCATTTT. Translated, it gives CATYRGQGQPQHF.

V is TRBV4-2 and J is TRBJ2-7, with D maybe TRBD1 (8 bases). The V gene lost 4 bases and the J gene lost 0 bases, with 22 bases spanning the gap. The CDR3 contains 18 residues. Germline V gene lookup returns CDR1 LGHNA and CDR2 YNFKEQ. In DNA form, the CDR3 reads TGTGCCAGCAGCCCAGGGGGGGAGGCAGGGGGCTACTCCTACGAGCAGTACTTC. Protein: CASSPGGEAGGYSYEQYF.

This clone is a singleton in its sample. This chain connects TRBV18 to TRBJ1-5; TRBD1 matches at 7 bases. This CDR3 region has 15 residues. Unmatched junction bases numbered 6, after V lost 3 bases and J lost 4 bases. In germline, CDR1 is KGHSH, CDR2 LQKENI. The CDR3 DNA is TGTGCCAGCTCACCGACTGGGACAGCGAATCAGCCCCAGCATTTT. This codes for CASSPTGTANQPQHF.